These 13 T cell receptor beta chains share one sample of origin, sequenced in a study of blood T cell repertoires in COVID-19. The protocol was immunoSEQ multiplex PCR, while the TCRdb copy is restricted to in-frame clones and leaves out a portion. This sample has 150,000 to 200,000 clones, with roughly three quarters found just once. Sample: PBMCs or T cells enriched from blood (not recorded which). The receptors were sampled from a woman between 50 and 59 years old with acute COVID-19.

The J gene is TRBJ2-7, the V gene TRBV6-4, with a possible D match to TRBD2 (7 bases). Trimming removed 6 bases from V and 0 bases from J, with 15 bases in between. Per the germline V gene, CDR1 is MRHNA and CDR2 is SNTAGT. The CDR3 extends over 15 amino acids. CDR3 bases: TGTGCCAGCAGCGGGGAGGGACATAGCTCCTACGAGCAGTACGTC. It is translated as CASSGEGHSSYEQYV.

This sequence joins TRBV4-3 and TRBJ1-2, with 10 bases aligning to TRBD1. The CDR3 length is 13 residues. J lost 13 bases, V lost 1 base, and 6 bases had no gene match. CDR1 LGHNA and CDR2 YSLEER come from the germline V gene. The CDR3 is CASSQGTTGGLTF. The CDR3 coding sequence is TGCGCCAGCAGCCAAGGGACGACAGGGGGCCTCACCTTC.

The chain is built from TRBV19 and TRBJ1-1, with 9 bases lining up with TRBD1. V lost 8 bases to trimming and J lost 0 bases; unmatched junction nucleotides: 4. This CDR3 is 14 amino acids long. In germline, CDR1 is LNHDA, CDR2 SQIVND (reference sequence). CDR3 in DNA: TGTGCCAGTCGGACAGGGGCACTGAACACTGAAGCTTTCTTT. Protein product: CASRTGALNTEAFF.

A few counts support this clone. The gene calls are TRBV24-1 and TRBJ1-4; D not resolved. The ends were cut back, 4 bases at V and 4 bases at J, with 9 bases in the middle. The CDR3 sequence is 14 residues long. Germline V gene sequence: CDR1 KGHDR, CDR2 SFDVKD. CDR3 nucleotide sequence: TGTGCCACCAGTGAGGGTCGCGGTAATGAAAAACTGTTTTTT. This gives the protein CATSEGRGNEKLFF.

A word on this clone: The limits of the CDR3 on the DNA are not certain, so only TCRdb's listed CDR3 is given. V gene TRBV11-2 combines with J gene TRBJ2-2; the table gives TRBD1 as D, unverified against the DNA. The CDR3 totals 17 residues, both ends included. In germline, CDR1 is SGHAT, CDR2 FQNNGV. This CDR3 reads CASSLKRTGRRAGELFF.

The CDR3: CASSSGTGGARQPQHF. The CDR3, as DNA: TGTGCCAGCAGTTCCGGGACAGGGGGCGCAAGGCAGCCCCAGCATTTT. The rearrangement links TRBV28 to TRBJ1-5; 12 positions agree with TRBD1. The CDR3 covers 16 residues. Unmatched junction bases numbered 8, after V lost 4 bases and J lost 7 bases. The V gene's germline CDR1 is MDHEN and CDR2 SYDVKM.

The V gene is TRBV5-1, the J gene TRBJ2-6; D is undetermined. Germline CDR1 and CDR2: SGHRS and YFSETQ. The CDR3 spans 16 residues. V was clipped by 4 bases and J by 0 bases, with 11 bases between them. CDR3 loop: CASSLRVISGANVLTF. Here the CDR3 DNA reads TGCGCCAGCAGCCTCCGAGTGATCTCTGGGGCCAACGTCCTGACTTTC. Drawing the rest from reference TRBV5-1 and TRBJ2-6, the complete variable domain is KAGVTQTPRYLIKTRGQQVTLSCSPISGHRSVSWYQQTPGQGLQFLFEYFSETQRNKGNFPGRFSGRQFSNSRSEMNVSTLELGDSALYLCASSLRVISGANVLTFGAGSRLTVL.

The chain is built from TRBV5-1 and TRBJ1-6; 7 nucleotides line up with TRBD1. The junction had 5 bases not matched to a gene; V was cut back by 0 bases and J by 8 bases. Germline CDR1 SGHRS, CDR2 YFSETQ. This CDR3 has 15 amino acids. The CDR3, as DNA: TGCGCCAGCAGCTTGGATACAGGGGTGGATTCACCCCTCCACTTT. Amino acid sequence: CASSLDTGVDSPLHF.

The chain is built from TRBV4-2 and TRBJ1-5, with D unclear. With 1 base removed from V and 4 bases from J, the gap between germline ends came to 8 bases. CDR3 length: 14 residues. Looked up from germline, CDR1 is LGHNA and CDR2 is YNFKEQ. CDR3 amino acids: CASSQGENNQPQHF. The CDR3 nucleotides are TGTGCCAGCAGCCAAGGCGAGAATAATCAGCCCCAGCATTTT.

V gene TRBV3-1 (or the pseudogene TRBV3-2) combines with J gene TRBJ1-1; tentatively, D is TRBD1 (5 bases). The V and J ends lost 1 base and 4 bases respectively, with 10 bases between them. CDR3 size: 14 residues. Germline V lookup: CDR1 LGHDT, CDR2 YNNKEL (reference sequence). Written as DNA, the CDR3 is TGTGCCAGCAGCCAAGTGGAGGGGCTCACTGAAGCTTTCTTT. Its translation: CASSQVEGLTEAFF.

The CDR3 DNA reads TGTGCCAGCAGCTTAGAAGCGACAGGTACAGATACGCAGTATTTT. Amino acids: CASSLEATGTDTQYF. V gene TRBV11-3 combines with J gene TRBJ2-3; possibly TRBD1 for D (6 bases). The CDR3 is made up of 15 amino acids. The V gene's germline CDR1 is SGHNT and CDR2 YENEEA. V was cut by 0 bases and J by 3 bases, with 10 bases left in between.

This chain links TRBV5-1 with TRBJ1-1; maybe TRBD1 (6 bases). Germline V gene data show CDR1 as SGHRS and CDR2 as YFSETQ. The CDR3 spans 15 residues. Trimming stripped 0 bases from V and 1 base from J, with 10 bases between. CDR3 nucleotide sequence: TGCGCCAGCAGCTTGGCCTCCAGGGGGAACACTGAAGCTTTCTTT. It encodes CASSLASRGNTEAFF.

The chain has TRBV3-1 (or the pseudogene TRBV3-2) and TRBJ1-5, with 8 bases fitting TRBD1. The CDR3 sequence is 14 residues long. Germline V lookup: CDR1 LGHDT, CDR2 YNNKEL (reference sequence). V lost 3 bases to trimming and J lost 7 bases; unmatched junction nucleotides: 5. DNA of the CDR3: TGTGCCAGCAGCCATTCGGGACAGGCGCAGCCCCAGCATTTT. Protein sequence: CASSHSGQAQPQHF.